The 17 T cell receptor beta chains below were found in one sample sequenced in a study of cytomegalovirus exposure and HLA in healthy donors. The PCR employed 60 Vbeta primers together with 13 Jbeta primers. TCRdb's table, derived via immunoSEQ multiplex PCR, lists solely in-frame clones and lacks some. The sample table includes approximately 71,000 clones. The sequenced material came from PBMCs. These receptors all stem from a female donor in good health and CMV-seropositive.

This chain connects TRBV5-1 to TRBJ2-1, with 7 positions matching TRBD2. Germline V lookup: CDR1 SGHRS, CDR2 YFSETQ. V shed 0 bases and J 4 bases; nucleotides not matched to a gene: 7. This CDR3 is built from 16 residues. The CDR3 region is CASSLASGGSYNEQFF. The DNA of the CDR3 is TGCGCCAGCAGCTTGGCCTCGGGGGGATCTTACAATGAGCAGTTCTTC.

The CDR3 here is CASSQGLVSVGEQFF. The CDR3 DNA reads as TGTGCCAGCAGCCAGGGACTAGTCAGCGTCGGTGAGCAGTTCTTC. The chain couples TRBV4-2 to TRBJ2-1, with 8 bases aligning to TRBD2. The ends lost 3 bases at V and 9 bases at J; junction bases unmatched: 10. CDR1 LGHNA and CDR2 YNFKEQ come from the germline V gene. The CDR3 runs to 15 residues.

The gene calls are TRBV27 and TRBJ2-5; 7 nucleotides align to TRBD2. V dropped 2 bases and J dropped 5; count of bases not matched to a gene: 11. The CDR3 consists of 16 residues. In germline, CDR1 is MNHEY, CDR2 SMNVEV (reference sequence). CDR3 protein: CASSLRGGRGEETQYF. In nucleotides, the CDR3 is TGTGCCAGCAGTTTAAGGGGCGGTCGGGGGGAGGAGACCCAGTACTTC.

The rearrangement links TRBV10-2 to TRBJ2-7; 9 bases match TRBD2. V shed 6 bases and J 0 bases; nucleotides not matched to a gene: 6. Germline V lookup: CDR1 WSHSY, CDR2 SAAADI. This CDR3 has 15 amino acids. The CDR3 protein is CASRTSGFSSYEQYF. The CDR3 DNA sequence: TGCGCCAGCAGGACTAGCGGTTTCAGCTCCTACGAGCAGTACTTC.

The chain uses TRBV14 and TRBJ1-2; D gene uncertain. CDR1 is SGHDN, CDR2 FVKESK, per germline. Trimming cost V 4 bases and J 8 bases, with 14 bases left between them. This CDR3 has 13 amino acids. The DNA for the CDR3 is TGTGCCAGCAGCCCGGGGATAGGCAGGGGCTACACCTTC. Translation gives CASSPGIGRGYTF.

The V call is TRBV11-3, the J call TRBJ1-6; perhaps TRBD1 as D (5 bases). V was cut by 5 bases and J by 6 bases, with 5 bases left in between. This CDR3 spans 12 amino acids. Germline V gives CDR1 SGHNT, CDR2 YENEEA. The CDR3 protein is CASSDSNSPLHF. CDR3 DNA: TGTGCCAGCAGCGACAGTAATTCACCCCTCCACTTT.

The V gene is TRBV6-1, the J gene TRBJ2-7, with 9 bases fitting TRBD1. The CDR3 consists of 14 residues. Looked up from germline, CDR1 is MNHNS and CDR2 is SASEGT. V trimming: 5 bases; J trimming: 0 bases; junction bases outside the gene matches: 2. The CDR3 nucleotides are TGTGCCAGCAGTAAGGGACAGGGCTCCTACGAGCAGTACTTC. This codes for CASSKGQGSYEQYF.

The chain employs TRBV27 and TRBJ1-2, with 9 bases identical to TRBD1. CDR1 is MNHEY and CDR2 is SMNVEV in the germline V gene (reference sequence). Germline trimming cut 3 bases from V and 8 bases from J; bases unmatched to any gene: 7. The CDR3 runs 14 residues. The CDR3 coding sequence is TGTGCCAGCAGTTTCCGGGACAGGGTGGGCGGCTACACCTTC. It codes for CASSFRDRVGGYTF.

The chain recombines TRBV11-2 with TRBJ2-5, with D unclear. This CDR3 has 13 amino acids. Between the trimmed V and J ends, which lost 0 bases and 6 bases, there was a span of 8 bases. Per germline, CDR1 SGHAT and CDR2 FQNNGV. Here the CDR3 reads CASSLEPLKTQYF. In DNA form, the CDR3 reads TGTGCCAGCAGCTTAGAACCTCTAAAGACCCAGTACTTC.

This chain links TRBV1 with TRBJ2-7; the table's D call of TRBD1 was not tested on the DNA. TRBV1 is a pseudogene segment. The CDR3 runs 16 residues. Here the CDR3 DNA reads TGCACCAGCAGCCAAGATCATTGGGGGCCCGCCTACGAGCAGTACTTC. Its translation is CTSSQDHWGPAYEQYF.

The chain joins TRBV10-1 to TRBJ2-5, with D possibly being TRBD1 (5 bases). The CDR3 sequence is 12 residues long. CDR1 and CDR2 from the germline V gene are WNHNN and SYGVQD (reference sequence). Trimming removed 4 bases from V and 2 bases from J, with 5 bases in between. This chain's CDR3 is CASSGQQETQYF. CDR3 sequence (DNA): TGCGCCAGCAGTGGACAGCAAGAGACCCAGTACTTC.

The rearrangement uses TRBV7-2 and TRBJ2-1; 7 bases align to TRBD1. The CDR3 is 15 amino acids. The germline V gene has CDR1 SGHTA and CDR2 FQGNSA. V shed 1 base, J shed 4 bases, and the junction held 4 bases outside the gene matches. CDR3 loop: CASSLEGAGYNEQFF. CDR3 bases: TGTGCCAGCAGCTTAGAGGGGGCTGGTTACAATGAGCAGTTCTTC.

The J gene is TRBJ2-1, the V gene TRBV5-1; 9 bases align to TRBD2. Germline trimming cut 1 base from V and 8 bases from J; bases unmatched to any gene: 10. CDR1 and CDR2 (germline): SGHRS, YFSETQ. The length of the CDR3 is 16 residues. The CDR3: CASSLFSGLAVDEQFF. The CDR3 DNA reads TGCGCCAGCAGCTTGTTTTCGGGACTAGCAGTCGATGAGCAGTTCTTC.

The V and J genes are TRBV6-4 and TRBJ2-1, with 12 bases fitting TRBD2. The CDR3 contains 17 residues. V shed 3 bases, J shed 9 bases, and the junction held 12 bases outside the gene matches. The germline gives CDR1 MRHNA, CDR2 SNTAGT. CDR3 amino acids: CASSEDTRLAGAGEQFF. The CDR3 DNA reads TGTGCCAGCAGTGAAGATACTCGACTAGCGGGAGCGGGTGAGCAGTTCTTC.

The V call is TRBV28, the J call TRBJ2-2; TRBD2 matches 9 bases. Trimming removed 6 bases from V and 4 bases from J; junction bases left unmatched: 15. This CDR3 is built from 18 residues. Germline V gene sequence: CDR1 MDHEN, CDR2 SYDVKM. DNA for the CDR3: TGTGCCAGCAGCCGAAGCCACTATAGAGCGGGAGGCACCGGGGAGCTGTTTTTT. Encoded protein: CASSRSHYRAGGTGELFF.

The chain carries TRBV5-8 and TRBJ1-5, with D unclear. Germline V gene data show CDR1 as SGHTS and CDR2 as YDEGEE. Trimming shortened V by 6 bases and J by 3 bases, and 10 bases separated the two germline ends. This CDR3 has 13 amino acids. The CDR3: CASIGRDNQPQHF. CDR3 bases: TGTGCCAGCATTGGACGGGACAATCAGCCCCAGCATTTT.

This chain links TRBV5-1 with TRBJ2-1; 7 nucleotides line up with TRBD1. The V and J ends lost 3 bases and 7 bases, in that order; junction bases with no gene match: 7. Germline V gene lookup returns CDR1 SGHRS and CDR2 YFSETQ. This CDR3 has 14 residues. CDR3 nucleotides: TGCGCCAGCAGCTCCCGACAGGGTCAGAATGAGCAGTTCTTC. Translated: CASSSRQGQNEQFF.